This T cell receptor (beta chain) was observed in a study of blood T cell repertoires in COVID-19. With 5 bases removed from V and 6 bases from J, the gap between germline ends came to 17 bases. The germline gives CDR1 MNHEY, CDR2 SMNVEV (reference sequence). The CDR3 length is 15 residues. In the authors' workflow: Reference gene primers were amplified, and this amplification served to estimate nucleated cell counts. TCRdb keeps only in-frame clones here, not all; method: immunoSEQ multiplex PCR. V, J and clone size reflect that table, while D and trimming were determined from the DNA. The data show about 120,000 clones, about four fifths seen once.

Sequencing was carried out using peripheral blood. The sequence was obtained from a man aged 25-45 years with COVID-19, enrolled during active disease. The chain is built from TRBV27 and TRBJ2-1, with D perhaps TRBD1 (6 bases). The CDR3: CASSPSNRAPNEQFF. As DNA, the CDR3 is TGTGCCAGCAGTCCCAGCAACAGGGCGCCCAATGAGCAGTTCTTC.